Each of the 24 T cell receptor beta chains below was sequenced from the same sample in a study of T cells in Graves' hyperthyroidism and ophthalmopathy. The TCR beta CDR3 regions underwent amplification using RNA transcripts as the source. Researchers ran a first-round RT-PCR on the TCR CDR3 using the HTBI primer set. TCRdb used MiXCR to reprocess the multiplex PCR reads, holding one entry per CDR3 protein. The sample contains some 580,000 distinct CDR3 sequences, more than 15% of which appear only once. Sequenced: blood. These TCRs come from a woman aged 40 to 50 with Graves' ophthalmopathy.

This clonotype was detected a few times. V gene TRBV29-1 combines with J gene TRBJ2-7, with 9 bases that match TRBD1. The V segment lost 0 bases and the J segment 5 bases; nucleotides outside the gene matches: 2. The CDR3 sequence is 13 residues long. CDR1 is SQVTM, CDR2 ANQGSEA, per germline. CDR3 in DNA: TGCAGCGTTGAAGAGGACAGGGGCAACGAGCAGTACTTC. Protein product: CSVEEDRGNEQYF.

This clonotype was recorded at least ten times. The J gene is TRBJ2-1, the V gene TRBV20-1; tentatively, D is TRBD2 (5 bases). The CDR3 loop spans 14 amino acids. Germline loops: CDR1 DFQATT, CDR2 SNEGSKA (reference sequence). Trimming shortened V by 2 bases and J by 5 bases, and 13 bases separated the two germline ends. CDR3: CSARWELRNNEQFF. CDR3 bases: TGCAGTGCTAGATGGGAGCTCCGGAACAATGAGCAGTTCTTC.

This clonotype showed up many times. The gene calls are TRBV6-1 and TRBJ1-5; D is possibly TRBD1 (6 bases). The CDR3 sequence is 15 residues long. Germline V gives CDR1 MNHNS, CDR2 SASEGT. Trimming stripped 2 bases from V and 7 bases from J, with 15 bases between. The CDR3 DNA reads as TGTGCCAGCAGTGAACCCTACAGGGTTGGGCAGCCCCAGCATTTT. Protein sequence: CASSEPYRVGQPQHF.

This chain uses TRBV30 with TRBJ2-3, with TRBD2 as a possible D gene (6 bases). The germline V and J ends were trimmed by 3 bases and 1 base, with 11 bases remaining between them. CDR1 and CDR2 (germline): GTSNPN, SVGIG (reference sequence). The CDR3 length is 14 residues. The CDR3 nucleotides read TGTGCCTGGAGGCCGCTAGCGCGCACAGATACGCAGTATTTT. As protein: CAWRPLARTDTQYF.

This clonotype was counted ten times or more. This sequence joins TRBV7-8 and TRBJ2-7; D unclear. V lost 10 bases and J 1 base, leaving 17 bases between the germline ends. This CDR3 spans 14 amino acids. Germline loops: CDR1 SGHVS, CDR2 FQNEAQ. CDR3 loop: CATRTNYASYEQYF. In DNA form, the CDR3 reads TGTGCCACCCGGACCAACTACGCATCCTACGAGCAGTACTTC.

V usage is TRBV6-1 and J usage is TRBJ2-2; D ambiguous. The V end lost 7 bases, the J end lost 0 bases, and 15 bases lay between the germline ends. The CDR3 runs to 16 residues. Germline CDR1 is MNHNS and CDR2 is SASEGT. This CDR3 is CASTLGKFANTGELFF. The CDR3 DNA sequence: TGTGCCAGCACCCTGGGAAAGTTCGCGAACACCGGGGAGCTGTTTTTT.

This clonotype was seen ten or more times. The chain is built from TRBV12-3 or TRBV12-4 and TRBJ2-7, with TRBD1 matching over 10 bases. The J segment lost 5 bases and the V segment lost 4 bases, leaving 8 bases of the junction unmatched. This CDR3 comprises 15 residues. CDR3: CASSSPGTGVDEQYF. CDR3 nucleotide sequence: TGTGCCAGCAGTTCTCCCGGGACAGGGGTCGACGAGCAGTACTTC.

This clonotype was picked up many times. The gene calls are TRBV3-1 and TRBJ2-5; D is possibly TRBD1 (7 bases). CDR1 and CDR2 (germline): LGHDT, YNNKEL (reference sequence). CDR3 size: 16 residues. The V end lost 4 bases, the J end lost 3 bases, and 18 bases lay between the germline ends. The CDR3 loop is CASSPRDRNSKETQYF. For the CDR3, the DNA is TGTGCCAGCAGCCCGCGGGACAGAAATTCAAAAGAGACCCAGTACTTC.

This clonotype was seen ten or more times. The rearrangement uses TRBV3-1 and TRBJ1-1; 8 bases line up with TRBD1. The V gene's germline CDR1 is LGHDT and CDR2 YNNKEL (reference sequence). With V trimmed by 4 bases and J by 4 bases, 5 bases remained unmatched. The CDR3 extends over 14 amino acids. For the CDR3, the DNA is TGTGCCAGCAGCCGAACAGGGGGTAGCACTGAAGCTTTCTTT. It is translated as CASSRTGGSTEAFF. Looking up the rest from reference TRBV3-1 and TRBJ1-1 gives the full variable domain: DTAVSQTPKYLVTQMGNDKSIKCEQNLGHDTMYWYKQDSKKFLKIMFSYNNKELIINETVPNRFSPKSPDKAHLNLHINSLELGDSAVYFCASSRTGGSTEAFFGQGTRLTVV.

The chain recombines TRBV3-1 with TRBJ1-3; 8 bases map to TRBD1. Germline lookup yields CDR1 LGHDT and CDR2 YNNKEL (reference sequence). V gave up 4 bases and J gave up 0 bases; unmatched junction bases: 11. CDR3 size: 18 residues. Here the CDR3 reads CASSPGTGWGSSGNTIYF. The CDR3 nucleotides are TGTGCCAGCAGCCCCGGGACAGGTTGGGGGAGCTCTGGAAACACCATATATTTT.

To note about this clonotype: A much larger clonotype is one base distant, so this may be a read error. This chain connects TRBV2 to TRBJ1-6, with unresolved D. The CDR3 covers 11 residues. Germline loops: CDR1 SNHLY, CDR2 FYNNEI. The CDR3 spells CASSTNSPPHF. The DNA for the CDR3 is TGTGCCAGCAGTACGAATTCACCCCCCCACTTT.

In its sample, this clonotype was seen many times. V gene TRBV12-3 or TRBV12-4 combines with J gene TRBJ1-6, with no clear D. With 0 bases removed from V and 10 bases from J, the gap between germline ends came to 13 bases. The CDR3 runs to 15 residues. The CDR3: CASSLAAGPGSPLHF. The CDR3 DNA follows: TGTGCCAGCAGTTTAGCGGCGGGCCCTGGGTCACCCCTCCACTTT.

This clonotype was counted at least ten times. V usage is TRBV7-2 and J usage is TRBJ2-7; no definite D call. Germline lookup yields CDR1 SGHTA and CDR2 FQGNSA. V lost 6 bases and J 4 bases, leaving 13 bases between the germline ends. The CDR3 is 13 residues long. CDR3 in amino acids: CASSLDDWYEQYF. The CDR3 nucleotides are TGTGCCAGCAGTTTGGACGACTGGTACGAGCAGTACTTC.

This clonotype was observed a handful of times. This sequence joins TRBV20-1 and TRBJ2-5, with D perhaps being TRBD1 or TRBD2 (6 bases each). The CDR3 runs to 13 residues. Per germline, CDR1 DFQATT and CDR2 SNEGSKA (reference sequence). Trimming left V 1 base short and J 4 bases short, with 10 bases between. The CDR3, as DNA: TGCAGTGCTAGAGCCCGGGGGCGAGAGACCCAGTACTTC. This gives the protein CSARARGRETQYF.

Here the CDR3 DNA reads TGCGCCAGCAGCTTTACTACAGGGGGCAACACTGAAGCTTTCTTT. The encoded protein is CASSFTTGGNTEAFF. V is TRBV5-1 and J is TRBJ1-1; 9 positions agree with TRBD1. V dropped 2 bases and J dropped 2; count of bases not matched to a gene: 4. This CDR3 spans 15 amino acids. Germline assignment: CDR1 SGHRS and CDR2 YFSETQ.

The chain recombines TRBV24-1 with TRBJ2-1, with D uncertain. The germline gives CDR1 KGHDR, CDR2 SFDVKD. The CDR3 loop spans 12 amino acids. Trimming cost V 8 bases and J 5 bases, with 9 bases left between them. The DNA of the CDR3 is TGTGCCACCAAAGACCTTAACAATGAGCAGTTCTTC. Its translation: CATKDLNNEQFF.

The chain is built from TRBV5-4 and TRBJ2-7; 7 bases are shared with TRBD1. Per germline, CDR1 SGHNT and CDR2 YYREEE (reference sequence). The CDR3 contains 15 residues. The trim removed 0 bases at V and 6 bases at J, leaving 9 bases unmatched. The CDR3 reads CASSLEAGAGGEQYF. CDR3 coding DNA: TGTGCCAGCAGCTTGGAGGCAGGGGCAGGGGGCGAGCAGTACTTC.

This clonotype was counted many times. V is TRBV5-8 and J is TRBJ2-1; 13 positions match TRBD2. In germline, CDR1 is SGHTS, CDR2 YDEGEE. Trimming cost V 5 bases and J 9 bases; bases outside gene matches: 11. CDR3 length: 16 amino acids. The CDR3 region is CASSYTSGRAGSEQFF. For the CDR3, the DNA is TGTGCCAGCAGTTATACTAGCGGGAGGGCCGGGAGTGAGCAGTTCTTC.

Only a few counts were recorded for this clonotype. The rearrangement uses TRBV18 and TRBJ2-1; D unclear. Germline CDR1 is KGHSH and CDR2 is LQKENI. The V end lost 0 bases, the J end lost 12 bases, and 18 bases lay between the germline ends. The CDR3 contains 15 residues. The DNA for the CDR3 is TGTGCCAGCTCACCACCGTTGTCTGAGACGACTGGGCAGTTCTTC. It translates to CASSPPLSETTGQFF.

This clonotype was picked up many times. J is TRBJ1-4 and V is TRBV30; unclear D gene. Germline values: CDR1 GTSNPN, CDR2 SVGIG (reference sequence). This CDR3 contains 13 residues. V was clipped by 5 bases and J by 4 bases, with 11 bases between them. CDR3 loop: CAWDAQVNEKLFF. CDR3 coding DNA: TGTGCCTGGGACGCACAAGTTAATGAAAAACTGTTTTTT. The entire variable domain, with the rest obtained from reference TRBV30 and TRBJ1-4, is as follows: SQTIHQWPATLVQPVGSPLSLECTVEGTSNPNLYWYRQAAGRGLQLLFYSVGIGQISSEVPQNLSASRPQDRQFILSSKKLLLSDSGFYLCAWDAQVNEKLFFGSGTQLSVL.

The chain couples TRBV19 to TRBJ2-6; D is unclear. The CDR3 consists of 17 residues. V was shortened by 7 bases and J by 4 bases, with 20 bases between the two germline ends. The germline CDR1 and CDR2 sequences are LNHDA and SQIVND (reference sequence). In nucleotides, the CDR3 is TGTGCCAGTACCTCCCCCGGCAGCCCGAGGGGGGCCAACGTCCTGACTTTC. It codes for CASTSPGSPRGANVLTF.

The chain has TRBV7-2 and TRBJ2-1; 8 bases are a match to TRBD2. The CDR3 contains 15 residues. CDR1 is SGHTA and CDR2 is FQGNSA in the germline V gene. Trimming removed 4 bases from V and 5 bases from J; junction bases left unmatched: 7. The CDR3 reads CASSSGGTPNNEQFF. CDR3 DNA sequence: TGTGCCAGCAGCTCGGGAGGGACACCCAACAATGAGCAGTTCTTC.

The rearrangement links TRBV7-9 to TRBJ2-1; the D gene could be TRBD1 or TRBD2 (5 bases each). Trimming pared 5 bases from V and 11 bases from J, leaving 13 bases between. CDR1 is SEHNR, CDR2 FQNEAQ, per germline (reference sequence). The CDR3 has 12 residues. Written as DNA, the CDR3 is TGTGCCAGCAGCCAGGGACCCGGGAAGCAGTTCTTC. This sequence encodes CASSQGPGKQFF.

V gene TRBV29-1 combines with J gene TRBJ2-5, with 12 bases lining up with TRBD1. The V and J ends lost 8 bases and 7 bases, in that order; junction bases with no gene match: 11. Per the germline V gene, CDR1 is SQVTM and CDR2 is ANQGSEA. This CDR3 is built from 14 residues. As DNA, the CDR3 is TGCAGCACCGGGACAGGGGGCGTGGGGGTGACCCAGTACTTC. This encodes CSTGTGGVGVTQYF.